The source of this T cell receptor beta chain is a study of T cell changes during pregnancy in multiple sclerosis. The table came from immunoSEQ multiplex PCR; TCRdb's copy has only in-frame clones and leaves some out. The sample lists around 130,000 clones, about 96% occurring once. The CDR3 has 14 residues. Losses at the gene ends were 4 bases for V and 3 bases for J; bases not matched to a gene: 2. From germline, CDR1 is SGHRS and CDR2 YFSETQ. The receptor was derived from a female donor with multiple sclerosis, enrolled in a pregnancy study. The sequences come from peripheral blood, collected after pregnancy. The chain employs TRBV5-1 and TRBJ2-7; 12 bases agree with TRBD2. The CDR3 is CASSPTSGGYEQYF. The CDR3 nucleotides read TGCGCCAGCAGCCCGACTAGCGGGGGCTACGAGCAGTACTTC.